The 20 T cell receptor beta chains below come from one sample, sequenced in a study of cytomegalovirus exposure and HLA in healthy donors. PCR involved 60 Vbeta and 13 Jbeta primers. Data came from immunoSEQ multiplex PCR; TCRdb stores just in-frame clones and leaves some out. The sample gives roughly 200,000 clones, approximately 84% of which show up once; less than 3.5% is in the top ten. The material sequenced was PBMCs. The receptor set was obtained from a female donor in good health and CMV-seronegative.

The gene calls are TRBV28 and TRBJ2-7, with TRBD1 matching over 7 bases. Germline lookup yields CDR1 MDHEN and CDR2 SYDVKM. CDR3 size: 10 residues. V was clipped by 4 bases and J by 9 bases; unmatched bases: 0. CDR3 in DNA: TGTGCCAGCAGTTGGGACAGGCAGTACTTC. This gives the protein CASSWDRQYF.

V and J are TRBV5-4 and TRBJ2-5, with unresolved D. The CDR3 is made up of 13 amino acids. CDR1 and CDR2 from the germline V gene are SGHNT and YYREEE (reference sequence). Trimming stripped 1 base from V and 0 bases from J, with 4 bases between. The CDR3, as DNA: TGTGCCAGCAGCTTGCCCTACCAAGAGACCCAGTACTTC. Translating gives CASSLPYQETQYF.

This chain uses TRBV6-1 with TRBJ1-1; possibly TRBD1 for D (5 bases). V lost 2 bases, J lost 1 base, and 11 bases lay in between. Germline-derived CDR1 and CDR2 are MNHNS and SASEGT. The CDR3 is 15 residues long. The CDR3 reads CASSESTGRNTEAFF. CDR3 nucleotide sequence: TGTGCCAGCAGTGAATCAACAGGACGGAACACTGAAGCTTTCTTT.

This chain joins TRBV27 and TRBJ2-3; tentatively, D is TRBD2 (5 bases). The CDR3 consists of 14 residues. The germline CDR1 and CDR2 sequences are MNHEY and SMNVEV (reference sequence). V gave up 2 bases and J gave up 2 bases, with 8 bases separating them. In DNA, the CDR3 is TGTGCCAGCAGTTTACCCGGGGTCACAGATACGCAGTATTTT. It translates to CASSLPGVTDTQYF.

The chain combines TRBV30 with TRBJ1-6, with D maybe TRBD1 (5 bases). This CDR3 is 15 amino acids long. Germline V gene sequence: CDR1 GTSNPN, CDR2 SVGIG (reference sequence). The V gene lost 1 base and the J gene lost 6 bases, with 13 bases spanning the gap. CDR3: CAWSGGALLNSPLHF. The CDR3 DNA follows: TGTGCCTGGAGTGGGGGCGCCCTACTTAATTCACCCCTCCACTTT. The whole variable domain, remainder taken from reference TRBV30 and TRBJ1-6, is SQTIHQWPATLVQPVGSPLSLECTVEGTSNPNLYWYRQAAGRGLQLLFYSVGIGQISSEVPQNLSASRPQDRQFILSSKKLLLSDSGFYLCAWSGGALLNSPLHFGNGTRLTVT.

This rearrangement joins TRBV4-3 to TRBJ1-5, with 9 bases aligning to TRBD1. This CDR3 region has 13 residues. The germline CDR1 and CDR2 sequences are LGHNA and YSLEER. The V segment lost 3 bases and the J segment 15 bases; nucleotides outside the gene matches: 9. The CDR3 nucleotides are TGCGCCAGCAGCCAGTCACAGGGGGCGGCTCTGCATTTT. Amino acids: CASSQSQGAALHF.

The chain is built from TRBV4-2 and TRBJ2-3; the D is unclear. This CDR3 comprises 16 residues. V lost 1 base and J 0 bases, leaving 11 bases between the germline ends. Germline V gene sequence: CDR1 LGHNA, CDR2 YNFKEQ. The CDR3 DNA follows: TGTGCCAGCAGCCAAGTGTTTGGCTTTAGCACAGATACGCAGTATTTT. Encoded protein: CASSQVFGFSTDTQYF.

This chain links TRBV29-1 with TRBJ2-2; D is perhaps TRBD1 (6 bases). This CDR3 spans 12 amino acids. In germline, CDR1 is SQVTM, CDR2 ANQGSEA. V lost 6 bases, J lost 4 bases, and 9 bases lay in between. CDR3 protein: CSVNRVTGELFF. In DNA form, the CDR3 reads TGCAGCGTCAACAGGGTCACCGGGGAGCTGTTTTTT.

The gene calls are TRBV7-9 and TRBJ2-7, with 7 positions matching TRBD1. Losses at the gene ends were 5 bases for V and 6 bases for J; bases not matched to a gene: 10. CDR1 is SEHNR, CDR2 FQNEAQ, per germline (reference sequence). The CDR3 sequence is 14 residues long. As DNA, the CDR3 is TGTGCCAGCAGCAGACAGGGTAGTAAGGGCGAGCAGTACTTC. Residues: CASSRQGSKGEQYF. Supplemented by reference TRBV7-9 and TRBJ2-7, the full variable domain reads DTGVSQNPRHKITKRGQNVTFRCDPISEHNRLYWYRQTLGQGPEFLTYFQNEAQLEKSRLLSDRFSAERPKGSFSTLEIQRTEQGDSAMYLCASSRQGSKGEQYFGPGTRLTVT.

The chain joins TRBV11-2 to TRBJ1-4; 7 nucleotides agree with TRBD1. Germline V CDR1 and CDR2: SGHAT, FQNNGV. V was pared by 5 bases and J by 6 bases, with 6 bases of the junction left unmatched. The CDR3 is made up of 14 amino acids. In nucleotides, the CDR3 is TGTGCCAGCAGCCTATGGACAGGAGATGAAAAACTGTTTTTT. Amino acids: CASSLWTGDEKLFF.

The V and J genes are TRBV5-6 and TRBJ2-1; 12 bases fit TRBD2. This CDR3 spans 15 amino acids. The trim removed 2 bases at V and 14 bases at J, leaving 11 bases unmatched. Germline V gene sequence: CDR1 SGHDT, CDR2 YYEEEE. In DNA form, the CDR3 reads TGTGCCAGCAGCTTCTCAGGGACTAGCGGGCGGGGGGAGTTCTTC. Encoded protein: CASSFSGTSGRGEFF.

The chain combines TRBV4-1 with TRBJ2-5; the match to TRBD1 covers 8 bases. Germline V gives CDR1 MGHRA, CDR2 YSYEKL. The CDR3 runs 15 residues. The junction had 7 bases not matched to a gene; V was cut back by 3 bases and J by 4 bases. The CDR3, as DNA: TGCGCCAGCAGCCAGTTGGTGACAGGGGTAGAGACCCAGTACTTC. Translation: CASSQLVTGVETQYF.

The chain couples TRBV27 to TRBJ2-7; D perhaps matches TRBD2 (6 bases). The CDR3 runs 14 residues. Trimming took off 2 bases at V and 4 bases at J, with 12 bases between the two ends. Germline CDR1 reads MNHEY; CDR2 reads SMNVEV (reference sequence). The CDR3 here is CASSLDRSGYEQYF. The CDR3 nucleotides are TGTGCCAGCAGTTTAGATCGGAGCGGGTACGAGCAGTACTTC.

This clone has only a few counts. This chain joins TRBV9 and TRBJ2-1; D uncertain. Germline assignment: CDR1 SGDLS and CDR2 YYNGEE. The CDR3 has 13 amino acids. Trimming removed 0 bases from V and 5 bases from J, with 6 bases in between. The CDR3 reads CASSVGSNNEQFF. As DNA, the CDR3 is TGTGCCAGCAGCGTAGGTAGTAACAATGAGCAGTTCTTC.

The genes are TRBV27 and TRBJ2-3; TRBD2 matches 9 bases. CDR1 MNHEY and CDR2 SMNVEV come from the germline V gene (reference sequence). The CDR3 is 15 amino acids. Germline trimming cut 2 bases from V and 4 bases from J; bases unmatched to any gene: 4. The CDR3 reads CASSLGGRAPDTQYF. The CDR3 DNA follows: TGTGCCAGCAGTTTAGGCGGGAGGGCCCCAGATACGCAGTATTTT.

The chain recombines TRBV2 with TRBJ2-2; D is ambiguous. Between the trimmed V and J ends, which lost 0 bases and 2 bases, there was a span of 7 bases. Looked up from germline, CDR1 is SNHLY and CDR2 is FYNNEI. This CDR3 comprises 15 residues. In DNA form, the CDR3 reads TGTGCCAGCAGTGAAGCGCGTAAAAACACCGGGGAGCTGTTTTTT. It translates to CASSEARKNTGELFF.

The gene calls are TRBV19 and TRBJ1-1, with D possibly matching TRBD1 (5 bases). The CDR3 is 13 amino acids. In germline, CDR1 is LNHDA, CDR2 SQIVND (reference sequence). The V gene lost 5 bases and the J gene lost 7 bases, with 14 bases spanning the gap. CDR3 protein: CASSDRQWGEAFF. The CDR3 DNA follows: TGTGCCAGTAGTGATCGACAGTGGGGTGAAGCTTTCTTT.

The rearrangement joins TRBV4-3 to TRBJ2-2; TRBD2 aligns across 12 bases. The ends lost 0 bases at V and 1 base at J; junction bases unmatched: 9. The CDR3 is made up of 20 amino acids. Looked up from germline, CDR1 is LGHNA and CDR2 is YSLEER. For the CDR3, the DNA is TGCGCCAGCAGCCAAGAGCTAGCGGGAGGGGTCTTCCGGAACACCGGGGAGCTGTTTTTT. Protein sequence: CASSQELAGGVFRNTGELFF.

The CDR3 sequence is CASSFARGTGETQYF. CDR3 nucleotide sequence: TGTGCCAGCAGCTTCGCCCGGGGGACAGGAGAGACCCAGTACTTC. This chain links TRBV11-2 with TRBJ2-5, with 8 nucleotides matching TRBD1. The trim removed 3 bases at V and 4 bases at J, leaving 7 bases unmatched. Germline CDR1 and CDR2: SGHAT and FQNNGV. This CDR3 has 15 amino acids.

V and J are TRBV4-2 and TRBJ1-2, with TRBD1 matching 8 bases. CDR3 length: 13 residues. The V gene end was trimmed by 4 bases and the J gene end by 7 bases; junction bases not matched to a gene: 5. Per the germline V gene, CDR1 is LGHNA and CDR2 is YNFKEQ. CDR3 residues: CASSPGTGSGYTF. The CDR3 nucleotides read TGTGCCAGCAGCCCTGGGACAGGCTCTGGCTACACCTTC.